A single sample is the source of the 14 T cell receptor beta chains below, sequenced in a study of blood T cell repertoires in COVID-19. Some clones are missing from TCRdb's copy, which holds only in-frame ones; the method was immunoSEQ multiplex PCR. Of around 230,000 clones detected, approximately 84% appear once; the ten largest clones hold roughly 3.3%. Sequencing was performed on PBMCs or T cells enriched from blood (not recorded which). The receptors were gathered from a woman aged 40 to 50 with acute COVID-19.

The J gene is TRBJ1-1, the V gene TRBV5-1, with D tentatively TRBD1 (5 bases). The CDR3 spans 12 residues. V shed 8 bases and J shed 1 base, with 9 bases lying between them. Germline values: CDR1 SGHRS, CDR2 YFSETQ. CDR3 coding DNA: TGCGCCAGGCTAACAGGGAACACTGAAGCTTTCTTT. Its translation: CARLTGNTEAFF.

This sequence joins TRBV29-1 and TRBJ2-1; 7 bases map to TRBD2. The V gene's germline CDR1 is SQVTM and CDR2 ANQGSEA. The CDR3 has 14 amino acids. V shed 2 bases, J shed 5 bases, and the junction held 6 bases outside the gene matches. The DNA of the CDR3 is TGCAGCGTTGAACGGGGGGAAGGACACAATGAGCAGTTCTTC. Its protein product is CSVERGEGHNEQFF.

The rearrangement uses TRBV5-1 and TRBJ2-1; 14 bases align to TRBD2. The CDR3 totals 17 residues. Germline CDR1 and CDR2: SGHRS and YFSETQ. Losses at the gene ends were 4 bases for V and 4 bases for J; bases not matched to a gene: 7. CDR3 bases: TGCGCCAGCAGCCCGACTAGCGGGAGGGGTGAATACAATGAGCAGTTCTTC. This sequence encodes CASSPTSGRGEYNEQFF. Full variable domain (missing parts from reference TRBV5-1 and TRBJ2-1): KAGVTQTPRYLIKTRGQQVTLSCSPISGHRSVSWYQQTPGQGLQFLFEYFSETQRNKGNFPGRFSGRQFSNSRSEMNVSTLELGDSALYLCASSPTSGRGEYNEQFFGPGTRLTVL.

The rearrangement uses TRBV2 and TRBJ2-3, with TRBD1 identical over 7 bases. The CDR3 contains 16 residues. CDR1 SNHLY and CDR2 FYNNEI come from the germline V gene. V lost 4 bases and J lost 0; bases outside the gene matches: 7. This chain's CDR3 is CASSGATGQSTDTQYF. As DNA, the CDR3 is TGTGCCAGCAGTGGGGCAACGGGACAGAGCACAGATACGCAGTATTTT.

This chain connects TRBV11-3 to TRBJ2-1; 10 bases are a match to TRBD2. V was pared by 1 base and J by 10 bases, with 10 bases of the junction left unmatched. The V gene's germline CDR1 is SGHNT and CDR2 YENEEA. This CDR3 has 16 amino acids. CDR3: CASSLGALAGIREQFF. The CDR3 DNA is TGTGCCAGCAGCTTAGGGGCACTAGCGGGAATCCGGGAGCAGTTCTTC.

The CDR3 nucleotides are TGTGCCAGCTCACCCGGGACTACCGGGGAGCTGTTTTTT. Its protein is CASSPGTTGELFF. The J gene is TRBJ2-2, the V gene TRBV18; TRBD2 might be the D (6 bases). From germline, CDR1 is KGHSH and CDR2 LQKENI. V was shortened by 3 bases and J by 5 bases, with 7 bases between the two germline ends. The CDR3 spans 13 residues.

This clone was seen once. The CDR3 bases are TGTGCCAGCAGTGGGGACTCCCGAACGGAGCAGTTCTTC. This encodes CASSGDSRTEQFF. The chain has TRBV27 and TRBJ2-1; D may be TRBD2 (6 bases). The CDR3 loop spans 13 amino acids. Germline V CDR1 and CDR2: MNHEY, SMNVEV (reference sequence). V lost 5 bases and J lost 10, with 15 bases in between.

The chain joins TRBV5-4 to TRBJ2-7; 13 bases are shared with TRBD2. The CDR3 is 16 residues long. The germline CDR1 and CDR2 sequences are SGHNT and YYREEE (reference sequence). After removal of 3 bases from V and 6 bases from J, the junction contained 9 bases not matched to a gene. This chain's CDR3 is CASSSPGLAGAGEQYF. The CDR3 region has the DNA TGTGCCAGCAGCTCACCCGGACTAGCGGGAGCGGGCGAGCAGTACTTC.

The chain's CDR3 is CASSYSDTNTEAFF. CDR3 nucleotides: TGTGCCAGCAGTTATAGCGACACGAACACTGAAGCTTTCTTT. V gene TRBV6-5 combines with J gene TRBJ1-1; D remains unclear. This CDR3 contains 14 residues. In germline, CDR1 is MNHEY, CDR2 SVGAGI. Trimming took off 3 bases at V and 1 base at J, with 9 bases between the two ends.

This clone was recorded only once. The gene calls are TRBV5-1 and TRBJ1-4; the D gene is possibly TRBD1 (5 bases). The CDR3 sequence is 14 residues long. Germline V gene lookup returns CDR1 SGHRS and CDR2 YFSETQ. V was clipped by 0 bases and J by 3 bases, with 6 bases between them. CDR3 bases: TGCGCCAGCAGCTTGGACAGGCCTAATGAAAAACTGTTTTTT. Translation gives CASSLDRPNEKLFF.

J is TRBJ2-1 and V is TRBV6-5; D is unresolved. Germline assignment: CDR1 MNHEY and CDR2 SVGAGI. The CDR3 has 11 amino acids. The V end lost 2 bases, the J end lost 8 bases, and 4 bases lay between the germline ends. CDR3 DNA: TGTGCCAGCAGTTACGAGTATGAGCAGTTCTTC. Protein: CASSYEYEQFF.

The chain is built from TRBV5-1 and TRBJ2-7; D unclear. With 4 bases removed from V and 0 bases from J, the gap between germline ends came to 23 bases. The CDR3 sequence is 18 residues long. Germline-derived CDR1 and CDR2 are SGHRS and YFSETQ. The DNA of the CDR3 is TGCGCCAGCAGCGGTTTCGCTTCCGGCGGCAGTCCCTCCTACGAGCAGTACTTC. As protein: CASSGFASGGSPSYEQYF.

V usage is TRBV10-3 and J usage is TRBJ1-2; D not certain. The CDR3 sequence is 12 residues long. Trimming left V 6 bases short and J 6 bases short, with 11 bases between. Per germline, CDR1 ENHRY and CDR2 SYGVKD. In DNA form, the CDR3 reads TGTGCCATCAGCCAGGAGGGTAATGGCTACACCTTC. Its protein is CAISQEGNGYTF.

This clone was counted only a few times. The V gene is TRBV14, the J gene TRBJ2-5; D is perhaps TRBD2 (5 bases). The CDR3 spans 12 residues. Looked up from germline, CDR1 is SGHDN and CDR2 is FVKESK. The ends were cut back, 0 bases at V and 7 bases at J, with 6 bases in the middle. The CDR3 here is CASSQDEGTQYF. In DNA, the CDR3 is TGTGCCAGCAGCCAAGATGAGGGGACCCAGTACTTC.